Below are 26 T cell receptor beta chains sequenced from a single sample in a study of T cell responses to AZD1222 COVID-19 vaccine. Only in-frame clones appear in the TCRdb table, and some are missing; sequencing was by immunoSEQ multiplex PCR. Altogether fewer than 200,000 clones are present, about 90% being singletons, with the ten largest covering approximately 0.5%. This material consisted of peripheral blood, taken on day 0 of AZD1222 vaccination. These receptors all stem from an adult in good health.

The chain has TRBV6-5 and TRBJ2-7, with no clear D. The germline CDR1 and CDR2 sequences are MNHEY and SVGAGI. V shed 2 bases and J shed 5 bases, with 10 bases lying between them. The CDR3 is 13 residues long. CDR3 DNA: TGTGCCAGCAGTTACCCTCCAAGCGACGAGCAGTACTTC. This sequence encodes CASSYPPSDEQYF.

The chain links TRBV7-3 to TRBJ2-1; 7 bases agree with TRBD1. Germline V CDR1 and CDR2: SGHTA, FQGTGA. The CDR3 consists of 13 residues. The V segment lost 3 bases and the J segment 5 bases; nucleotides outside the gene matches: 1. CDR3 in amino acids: CASSFDRDNEQFF. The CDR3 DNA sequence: TGTGCCAGCAGCTTCGACAGGGACAATGAGCAGTTCTTC.

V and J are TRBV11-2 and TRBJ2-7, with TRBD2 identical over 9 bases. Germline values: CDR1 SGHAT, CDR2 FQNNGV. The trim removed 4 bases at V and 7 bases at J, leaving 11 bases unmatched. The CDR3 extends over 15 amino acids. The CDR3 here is CASSSLAGGPGEQYF. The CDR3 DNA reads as TGTGCCAGCAGCTCTTTGGCGGGAGGGCCTGGGGAGCAGTACTTC.

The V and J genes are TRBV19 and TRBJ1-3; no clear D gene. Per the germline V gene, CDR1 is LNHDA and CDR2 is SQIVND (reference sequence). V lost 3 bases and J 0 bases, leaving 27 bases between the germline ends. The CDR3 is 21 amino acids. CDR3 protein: CASSIETASLRGGSSGNTIYF. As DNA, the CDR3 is TGTGCCAGTAGTATCGAAACTGCCAGCCTTCGAGGAGGGAGCTCTGGAAACACCATATATTTT.

The CDR3 sequence: CASSDSTSGILTGELFF. The CDR3 region has the DNA TGTGCCAGCAGTGACTCGACTAGCGGGATCCTCACCGGGGAGCTGTTTTTT. This rearrangement joins TRBV6-4 to TRBJ2-2; TRBD2 matches at 11 bases. The CDR3 covers 17 residues. Losses at the gene ends were 0 bases for V and 4 bases for J; bases not matched to a gene: 4. Germline V gene data show CDR1 as MRHNA and CDR2 as SNTAGT.

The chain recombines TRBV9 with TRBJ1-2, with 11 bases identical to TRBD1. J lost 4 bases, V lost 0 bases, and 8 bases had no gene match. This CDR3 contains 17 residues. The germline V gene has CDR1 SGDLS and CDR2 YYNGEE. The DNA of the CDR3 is TGTGCCAGCAGCGTAGGCCATAGTGGACAGGGGGCCTATGGCTACACCTTC. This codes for CASSVGHSGQGAYGYTF.

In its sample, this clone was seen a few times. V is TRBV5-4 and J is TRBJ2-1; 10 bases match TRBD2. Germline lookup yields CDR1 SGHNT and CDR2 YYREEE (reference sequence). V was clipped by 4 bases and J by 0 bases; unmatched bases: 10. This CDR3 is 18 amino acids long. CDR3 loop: CASSPGLAGALSYNEQFF. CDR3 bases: TGTGCCAGCAGCCCCGGGCTAGCGGGGGCCCTCTCCTACAATGAGCAGTTCTTC.

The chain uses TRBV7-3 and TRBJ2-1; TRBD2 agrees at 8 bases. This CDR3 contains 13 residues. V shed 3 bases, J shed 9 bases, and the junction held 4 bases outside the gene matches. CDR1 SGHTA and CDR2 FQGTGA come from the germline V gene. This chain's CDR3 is CASSLGLVGEQFF. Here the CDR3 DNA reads TGTGCCAGCAGCTTGGGACTAGTCGGTGAGCAGTTCTTC. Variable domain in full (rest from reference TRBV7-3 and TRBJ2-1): GAGVSQTPSNKVTEKGKYVELRCDPISGHTALYWYRQSLGQGPEFLIYFQGTGAADDSGLPNDRFFAVRPEGSVSTLKIQRTERGDSAVYLCASSLGLVGEQFFGPGTRLTVL.

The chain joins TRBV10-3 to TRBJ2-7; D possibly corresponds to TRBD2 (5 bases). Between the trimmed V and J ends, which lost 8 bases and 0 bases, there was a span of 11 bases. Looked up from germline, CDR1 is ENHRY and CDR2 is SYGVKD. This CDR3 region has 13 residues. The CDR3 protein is CAIEAAVSYEQYF. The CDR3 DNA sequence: TGTGCCATCGAAGCGGCGGTCTCCTACGAGCAGTACTTC.

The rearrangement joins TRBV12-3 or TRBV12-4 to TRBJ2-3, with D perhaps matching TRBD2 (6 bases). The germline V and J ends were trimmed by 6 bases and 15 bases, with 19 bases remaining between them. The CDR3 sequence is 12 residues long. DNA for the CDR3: TGTGCCAGCAGCCCAGGGCAGGGAGGATCTTATTTT. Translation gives CASSPGQGGSYF.

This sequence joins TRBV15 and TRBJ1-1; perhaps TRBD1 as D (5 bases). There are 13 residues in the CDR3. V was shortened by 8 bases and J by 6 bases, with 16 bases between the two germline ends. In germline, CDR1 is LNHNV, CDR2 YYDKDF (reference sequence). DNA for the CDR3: TGTGCCACCGCCGCGGAGGGGAAGCCTGAAGCTTTCTTT. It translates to CATAAEGKPEAFF.

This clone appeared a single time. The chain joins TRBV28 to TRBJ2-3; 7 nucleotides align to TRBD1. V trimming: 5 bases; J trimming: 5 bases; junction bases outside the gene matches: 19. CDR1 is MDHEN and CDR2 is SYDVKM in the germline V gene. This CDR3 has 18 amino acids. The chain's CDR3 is CASSLPGLTGKIRDTQYF. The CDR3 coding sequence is TGTGCCAGCAGTCTTCCCGGACTGACAGGGAAGATCCGAGATACGCAGTATTTT.

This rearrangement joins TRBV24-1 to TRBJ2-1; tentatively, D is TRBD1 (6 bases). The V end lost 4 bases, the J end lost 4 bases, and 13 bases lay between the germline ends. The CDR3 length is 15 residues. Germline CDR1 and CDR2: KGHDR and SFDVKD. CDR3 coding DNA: TGTGCCACCAGTGACCCAGGGGTAGGTTACAATGAGCAGTTCTTC. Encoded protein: CATSDPGVGYNEQFF.

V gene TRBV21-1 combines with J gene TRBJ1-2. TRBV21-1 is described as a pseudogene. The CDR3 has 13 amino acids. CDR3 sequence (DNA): TGTGCCAGCGCGGGGGCCTTTAACTATGGCTACACCTTC. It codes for CASAGAFNYGYTF.

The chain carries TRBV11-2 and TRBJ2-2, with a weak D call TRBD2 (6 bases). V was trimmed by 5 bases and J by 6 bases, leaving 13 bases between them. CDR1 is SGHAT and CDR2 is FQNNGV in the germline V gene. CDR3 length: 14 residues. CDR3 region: CASSPGGAAGELFF. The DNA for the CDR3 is TGTGCCAGCAGCCCCGGGGGTGCGGCCGGGGAGCTGTTTTTT.

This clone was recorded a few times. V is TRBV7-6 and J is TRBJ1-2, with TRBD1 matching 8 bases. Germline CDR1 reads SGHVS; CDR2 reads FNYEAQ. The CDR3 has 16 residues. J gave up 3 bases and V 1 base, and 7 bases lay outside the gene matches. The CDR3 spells CASSLGGTGFHYGYTF. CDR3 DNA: TGTGCCAGCAGCTTAGGGGGGACAGGCTTTCACTATGGCTACACCTTC.

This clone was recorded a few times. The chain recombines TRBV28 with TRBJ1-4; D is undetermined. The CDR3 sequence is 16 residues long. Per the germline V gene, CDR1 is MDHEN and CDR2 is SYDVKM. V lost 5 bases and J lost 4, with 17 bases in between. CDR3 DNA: TGTGCCAGCAGTCTATCTCCTCTGCGGCTTAATGAAAAACTGTTTTTT. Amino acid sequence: CASSLSPLRLNEKLFF.

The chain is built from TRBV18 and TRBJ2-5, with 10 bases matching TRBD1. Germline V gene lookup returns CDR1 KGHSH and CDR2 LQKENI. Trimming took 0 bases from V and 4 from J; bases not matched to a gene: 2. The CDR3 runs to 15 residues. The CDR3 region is CASSPPGTGVETQYF. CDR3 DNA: TGTGCCAGCTCACCACCGGGGACAGGGGTAGAGACCCAGTACTTC.

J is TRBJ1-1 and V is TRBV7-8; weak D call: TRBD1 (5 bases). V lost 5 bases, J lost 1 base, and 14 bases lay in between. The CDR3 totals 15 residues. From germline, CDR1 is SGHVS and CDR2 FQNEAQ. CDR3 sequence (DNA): TGTGCCAGCAGCCCAAGCCGGGGCGGGAACACTGAAGCTTTCTTT. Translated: CASSPSRGGNTEAFF.

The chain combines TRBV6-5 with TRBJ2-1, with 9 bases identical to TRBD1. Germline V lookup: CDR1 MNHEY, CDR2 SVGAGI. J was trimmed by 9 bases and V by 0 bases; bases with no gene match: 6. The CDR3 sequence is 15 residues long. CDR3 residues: CASSYSNTGGIEQFF. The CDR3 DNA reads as TGTGCCAGCAGTTACTCGAACACAGGGGGCATTGAGCAGTTCTTC.

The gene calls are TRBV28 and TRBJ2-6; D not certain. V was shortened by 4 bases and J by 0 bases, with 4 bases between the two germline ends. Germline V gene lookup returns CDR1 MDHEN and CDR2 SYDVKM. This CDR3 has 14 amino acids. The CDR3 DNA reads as TGTGCCAGCAGTTCAGACTCTGGGGCCAACGTCCTGACTTTC. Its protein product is CASSSDSGANVLTF.

The CDR3 nucleotides read TGTGCCAGCAGCTTAGGGTCAGTAGAAGAGACCCAGTACTTC. It specifies CASSLGSVEETQYF. V is TRBV7-9 and J is TRBJ2-5, with no clear D. The CDR3 totals 14 residues. From germline, CDR1 is SEHNR and CDR2 FQNEAQ (reference sequence). V lost 1 base and J lost 3, with 9 bases in between. Complete variable domain (other parts from reference TRBV7-9 and TRBJ2-5): DTGVSQNPRHKITKRGQNVTFRCDPISEHNRLYWYRQTLGQGPEFLTYFQNEAQLEKSRLLSDRFSAERPKGSFSTLEIQRTEQGDSAMYLCASSLGSVEETQYFGPGTRLLVL.

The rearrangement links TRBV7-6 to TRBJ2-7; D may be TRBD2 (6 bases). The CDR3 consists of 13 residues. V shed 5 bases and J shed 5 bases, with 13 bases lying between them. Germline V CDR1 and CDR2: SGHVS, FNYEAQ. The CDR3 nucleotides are TGTGCCAGCAGCCCTCTGGGAGGTCACGAGCAGTACTTC. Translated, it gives CASSPLGGHEQYF.

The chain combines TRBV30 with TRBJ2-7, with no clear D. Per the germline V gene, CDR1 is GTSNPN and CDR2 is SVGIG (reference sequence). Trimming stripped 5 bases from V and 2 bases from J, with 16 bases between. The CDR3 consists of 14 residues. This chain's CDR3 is CAWATGPTPYEQYF. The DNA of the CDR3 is TGTGCCTGGGCTACGGGCCCCACTCCCTACGAGCAGTACTTC.

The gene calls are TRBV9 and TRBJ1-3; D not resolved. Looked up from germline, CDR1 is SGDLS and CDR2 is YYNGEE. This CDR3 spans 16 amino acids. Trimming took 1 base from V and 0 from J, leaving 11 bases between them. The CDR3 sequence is CASSVRGTGSGNTIYF. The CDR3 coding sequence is TGTGCCAGCAGCGTACGGGGAACTGGCTCTGGAAACACCATATATTTT.

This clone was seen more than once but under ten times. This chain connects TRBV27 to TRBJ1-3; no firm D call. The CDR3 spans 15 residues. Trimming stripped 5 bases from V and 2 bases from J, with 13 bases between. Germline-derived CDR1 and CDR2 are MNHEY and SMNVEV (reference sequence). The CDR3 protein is CASSVDPRAGNTIYF. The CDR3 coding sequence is TGTGCCAGCAGTGTGGATCCCCGGGCTGGAAACACCATATATTTT.